The TCR beta chain described here comes from a study of cytomegalovirus exposure and HLA in healthy donors. Regarding the study as a whole: In an earlier analysis, about 87% or about 30%: the productive usage of most TCR beta V segments. The investigators catalogued 150 to 200 TCR beta chains as cytomegalovirus-associated.

A note on this clone: Antigen unknown.

Primers included in the PCR were 60 Vbeta and 13 Jbeta primers. Assay: immunoSEQ multiplex PCR; the TCRdb copy retains only in-frame clones and omits some. This table holds 100,000 or so clones, over 65% found once. Sample: PBMCs. The source of this sequence is a human donor in good health.

DNA of the CDR3: TGTGCCAGCGTAAGGAGCTCCTACGAGCAGTACTTC. Encoded protein: CASVRSSYEQYF. This chain uses TRBV27 with TRBJ2-7, with D unclear. CDR1 and CDR2 from the germline V gene are MNHEY and SMNVEV (reference sequence). The CDR3 is 12 amino acids. Trimming took off 8 bases at V and 0 bases at J, with 8 bases between the two ends.